The T cell receptor beta chain under discussion was sequenced for a study of OX40 agonist ivuxolimab in advanced cancers. Using immunoSEQ multiplex PCR, the repertoire was profiled, and TCRdb retains in-frame clones only, with some absent. This table has 15,000 to 20,000 clones, approximately 86% appearing once. This receptor was taken from an adult with an advanced solid tumor such as melanoma, head and neck, liver or kidney cancer. The source material was CD4+ or CD8+ T cells sorted from blood, sampled in a trial of the OX40 agonist ivuxolimab.

CDR3 residues: CASMAVTSYNEQFF. DNA of the CDR3: TGCGCCAGCATGGCGGTCACCTCCTACAATGAGCAGTTCTTC. This sequence joins TRBV5-1 and TRBJ2-1; D is unclear. V was clipped by 6 bases and J by 0 bases, with 10 bases between them. CDR1 and CDR2 (germline): SGHRS, YFSETQ. This CDR3 has 14 amino acids.